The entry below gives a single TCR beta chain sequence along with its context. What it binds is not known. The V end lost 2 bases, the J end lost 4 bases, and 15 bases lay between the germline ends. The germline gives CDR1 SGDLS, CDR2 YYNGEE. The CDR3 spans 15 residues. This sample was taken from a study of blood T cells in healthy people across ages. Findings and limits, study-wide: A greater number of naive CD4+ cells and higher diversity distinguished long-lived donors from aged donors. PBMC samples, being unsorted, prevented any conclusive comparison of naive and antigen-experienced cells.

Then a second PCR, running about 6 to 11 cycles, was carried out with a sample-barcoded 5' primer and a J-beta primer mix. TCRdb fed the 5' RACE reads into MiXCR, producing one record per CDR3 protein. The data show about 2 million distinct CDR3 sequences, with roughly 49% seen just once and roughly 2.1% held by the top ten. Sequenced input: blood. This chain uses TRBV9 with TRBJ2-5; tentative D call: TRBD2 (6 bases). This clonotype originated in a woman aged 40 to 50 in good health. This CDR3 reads CASSVAGTPGETQYF. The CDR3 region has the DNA TGTGCCAGCAGCGTTGCCGGGACTCCGGGAGAGACCCAGTACTTC.